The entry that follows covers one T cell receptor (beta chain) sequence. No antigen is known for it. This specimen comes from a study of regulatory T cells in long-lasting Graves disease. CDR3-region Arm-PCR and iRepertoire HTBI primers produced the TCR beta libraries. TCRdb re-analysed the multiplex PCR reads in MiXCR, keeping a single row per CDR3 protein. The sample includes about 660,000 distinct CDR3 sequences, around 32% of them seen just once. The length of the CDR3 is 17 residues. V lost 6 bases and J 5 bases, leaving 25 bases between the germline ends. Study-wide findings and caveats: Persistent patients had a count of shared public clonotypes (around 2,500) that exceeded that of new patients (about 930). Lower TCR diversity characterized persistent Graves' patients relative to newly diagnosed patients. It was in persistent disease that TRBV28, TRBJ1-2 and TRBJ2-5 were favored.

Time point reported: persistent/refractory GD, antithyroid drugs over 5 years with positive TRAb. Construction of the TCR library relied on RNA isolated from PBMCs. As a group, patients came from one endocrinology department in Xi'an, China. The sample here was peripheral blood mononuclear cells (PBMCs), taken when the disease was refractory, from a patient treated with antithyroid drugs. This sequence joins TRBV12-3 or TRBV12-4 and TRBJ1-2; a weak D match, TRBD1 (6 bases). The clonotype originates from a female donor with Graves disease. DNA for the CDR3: TGTGCCAGCAGGCGTACCCCAACCAGGACAGTCCCGTATGGCTACACCTTC. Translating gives CASRRTPTRTVPYGYTF.